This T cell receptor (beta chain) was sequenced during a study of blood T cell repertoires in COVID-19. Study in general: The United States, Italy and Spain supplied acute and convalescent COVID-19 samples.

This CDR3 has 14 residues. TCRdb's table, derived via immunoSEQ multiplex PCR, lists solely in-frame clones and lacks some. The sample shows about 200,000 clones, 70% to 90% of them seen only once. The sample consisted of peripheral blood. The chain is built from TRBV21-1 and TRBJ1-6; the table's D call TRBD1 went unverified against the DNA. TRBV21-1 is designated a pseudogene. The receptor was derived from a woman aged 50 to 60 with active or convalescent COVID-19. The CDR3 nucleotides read TGTGCCAGCAGCAAAGGACAGCCGAATTCACCCCTCCACTTT. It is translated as CASSKGQPNSPLHF.